These 3 T cell receptor beta chains were sequenced from one sample in a study of naive and memory T cell subsets. Both TRBC1 and TRBC2 were covered by a beta constant-region primer of two equimolar oligonucleotides. Nested alpha and beta constant-region primers with the SP2 primer drove four PCR rounds on ligated cDNA. MiXCR, applied by TCRdb to the UMI-ligation and nested PCR reads, yields one record per CDR3 protein. This table has just over 80,000 distinct CDR3 sequences, over 8.5% appearing once. Sequencing was carried out using naive CD8+ T cells from blood. The receptors shown here come from a human donor in good health.

This clonotype was detected a few times. The chain joins TRBV27 to TRBJ2-7; 13 bases are a match to TRBD2. This CDR3 region has 15 residues. The germline gives CDR1 MNHEY, CDR2 SMNVEV (reference sequence). The trim removed 4 bases at V and 3 bases at J, leaving 3 bases unmatched. CDR3 DNA sequence: TGTGCCAGCAGTTGGGGACTAGCGGGACTCTACGAGCAGTACTTC. It yields the protein CASSWGLAGLYEQYF.

The chain is built from TRBV10-3 and TRBJ1-1; D might be TRBD1 (5 bases). The CDR3 runs 14 residues. Germline lookup yields CDR1 ENHRY and CDR2 SYGVKD. The V gene lost 4 bases and the J gene lost 1 base, with 10 bases spanning the gap. Here the CDR3 DNA reads TGTGCCATCAGTGGGGGGACGGCGAACACTGAAGCTTTCTTT. The encoded protein is CAISGGTANTEAFF.

This clonotype was recorded many times. The chain combines TRBV3-1 with TRBJ2-1; 9 nucleotides line up with TRBD2. The CDR3 length is 20 residues. V shed 4 bases, J shed 0 bases, and the junction held 16 bases outside the gene matches. CDR1 LGHDT and CDR2 YNNKEL come from the germline V gene (reference sequence). CDR3 sequence reads: CASSLKGSTSGSRSYNEQFF. The CDR3 region has the DNA TGTGCCAGCAGCCTTAAGGGTTCTACTAGCGGGTCCCGCTCCTACAATGAGCAGTTCTTC.